This T cell receptor beta chain originates from a study of control samples from healthy donors and cancer patients. The V gene's germline CDR1 is SGHNT and CDR2 YENEEA. The CDR3 consists of 15 residues. Trimming took 4 bases from V and 3 from J; bases not matched to a gene: 4. The assay was immunoSEQ multiplex PCR, and TCRdb's table has in-frame clones only and misses some. The table includes approximately 70,000 clones, about 88% detected once. This sequence originates from a woman between 45 and 60 years old in good health. The chain joins TRBV11-3 to TRBJ2-1; TRBD2 agrees at 9 bases. The source material was blood. The DNA for the CDR3 is TGTGCCAGCAGCTCCCGACTAGCGGACTACAATGAGCAGTTCTTC. Translating it yields CASSSRLADYNEQFF.